Listed below are T cell receptor beta chains from one sample, sequenced in a study of neurological immune-mediated disorders. Each CDR3 protein gets one entry after TCRdb re-called the 5' RACE reads with MiXCR. Here the sample spans more than 30,000 distinct CDR3 sequences, roughly 13% being singletons. Input material: CD4+ T cells from blood. Receptor source: a female donor with HTLV-1-associated myelopathy (HAM/TSP). The conserved cysteine and the conserved F or W are not part of the CDR3 here.

v_call,j_call,cdr3_aa
TRBV14,TRBJ2-1,ASSQDSGLAGSNEQF
TRBV5-6,TRBJ1-1,ASSSVWRGSAEAF
TRBV9,TRBJ2-1,ASSVDPYNEQF
TRBV18,TRBJ1-1,ASSPGTGNTEAF
TRBV6-5,TRBJ1-1,ASRPIDSGLNTEAF
TRBV4-1,TRBJ1-2,ASSQERATGVYGYT
TRBV4-3,TRBJ2-2,ASSLAGDTGELF
TRBV7-9,TRBJ1-3,ASSLKGGSDTIY
TRBV29-1,TRBJ2-7,SVDNGWQSSYEQY
TRBV14,TRBJ1-2,ASSQDRAGGYT
TRBV5-1,TRBJ2-1,ASRLGAETYNEQF
TRBV2,TRBJ2-2,ASRGVDNTGELF
TRBV5-1,TRBJ2-1,ASSLDSAGNEQF
TRBV13,TRBJ2-3,ASSLRTSVY
TRBV19,TRBJ2-1,ASSPGLDAYNEQF
TRBV5-5,TRBJ1-5,ASIPYSNQPQH
TRBV12-3/TRBV12-4,TRBJ1-6,ASSLESAWFSPLH
TRBV7-2,TRBJ2-3,ASSLRTPDTQY
TRBV5-1,TRBJ1-5,ASSLGTSRDQPQH
TRBV5-1,TRBJ2-5,ASSLAGLETQY
TRBV2,TRBJ2-2,ASRKSWGVGGELF
TRBV6-5,TRBJ2-3,WPYTQY
TRBV4-1,TRBJ1-4,ASSQDEARKLF
TRBV27,TRBJ2-7,ASRDHGARLSYEQY
TRBV4-3,TRBJ1-1,ASSQYESTGAF
TRBV6-5,TRBJ2-1,ASSSTSGIYNEQF
TRBV5-6,TRBJ2-1,ASSLFSGGWGNEQF
TRBV7-2,TRBJ1-1,ASSLEALNTEAF
TRBV5-1,TRBJ2-7,ASRAGSEQY
TRBV7-9,TRBJ2-7,ASSWSGVHYEQC
TRBV6-2/TRBV6-3,TRBJ1-1,ASSYGGREGTTAF
TRBV5-1,TRBJ2-3,ASRPGTDVLTDTQY
TRBV4-1,TRBJ2-7,ASSQDRDRGHYEQY
TRBV24-1,TRBJ2-7,ATSDQDYEQY
TRBV5-5,TRBJ2-7,ASSFRTGTGGYEQY
TRBV27,TRBJ2-1,ASSLRGEQF
TRBV20-1,TRBJ1-5,SARGPGGGGNQPQH
TRBV9,TRBJ2-1,ASSRDGSSYNEQF
TRBV12-3/TRBV12-4,TRBJ2-3,ASSLAWTGDTQY
TRBV5-1,TRBJ2-5,ASRNQETQY
TRBV20-1,TRBJ2-3,SASGGGGAPTDTQY
TRBV29-1,TRBJ2-5,SVEQGQGWETQY
TRBV7-3,TRBJ2-6,ASKENSGANVLT
TRBV28,TRBJ1-5,ASSSGTGRQPQH
TRBV9,TRBJ2-7,ASSVGAAGEQY
TRBV19,TRBJ2-3,ASRTPGLAGGTDTQY
TRBV20-1,TRBJ2-1,SARGCSGGDEQF
TRBV6-5,TRBJ2-2,ASSSVSRQGANTGELF
TRBV12-3/TRBV12-4,TRBJ2-5,ASSSRTPGQETQY
TRBV9,TRBJ2-3,ASSGSGTSFDTQY
TRBV5-1,TRBJ1-1,ASSIYGTNTEAF
TRBV20-1,TRBJ2-1,SALNRLAGDIDEQF
TRBV5-1,TRBJ1-5,ASSIVGGLNQPQH
TRBV10-3,TRBJ2-7,AISESGAEQY
TRBV21-1,TRBJ2-7,ASSPGTSGTYEQY